This TCR beta chain was found in a study of T cell repertoires in ileal Crohn's disease. Assay: immunoSEQ multiplex PCR; the TCRdb copy retains only in-frame clones and omits some. The sample has around 14,000 clones, roughly 80% seen once; the top ten hold 4.5%. This clone came up a few times. The sample carries other DNA sequences with the same CDR3. Trimming took off 0 bases at V and 0 bases at J, with 3 bases between the two ends. Germline CDR1 is KGHSH and CDR2 is LQKENI. This CDR3 is built from 13 residues. The receptor's source is an adult with Crohn's disease. V and J are TRBV18 and TRBJ2-7; D not resolved. Sequencing used ileal tissue. Written as DNA, the CDR3 is TGTGCCAGCTCACCACCCAGCTCCTACGAGCAGTACTTC. The encoded protein is CASSPPSSYEQYF.